Listed here are 21 T cell receptor beta chains from one sample, sequenced in a study of control samples from healthy donors and cancer patients. Only in-frame clones appear in the TCRdb table, and some are missing; sequencing was by immunoSEQ multiplex PCR. The table has 70,000 to 85,000 clones, around 84% seen once. The sample taken for sequencing was PBMCs. These receptors all come from a man aged 55-75 years with head and neck cancer.

The rearrangement uses TRBV7-6 and TRBJ2-2, with 8 bases that match TRBD1. CDR1 and CDR2 from the germline V gene are SGHVS and FNYEAQ. Trimming took 2 bases from V and 1 from J; bases not matched to a gene: 6. The CDR3 has 17 residues. This CDR3 reads CASSLSPTGVNTGELFF. For the CDR3, the DNA is TGTGCCAGCAGCTTAAGTCCGACAGGGGTGAACACCGGGGAGCTGTTTTTT. Drawing the rest from reference TRBV7-6 and TRBJ2-2, the complete variable domain is GAGVSQSPRYKVTKRGQDVALRCDPISGHVSLYWYRQALGQGPEFLTYFNYEAQQDKSGLPNDRFSAERPEGSISTLTIQRTEQRDSAMYRCASSLSPTGVNTGELFFGEGSRLTVL.

The chain carries TRBV2 and TRBJ2-5; D uncertain. This CDR3 is 12 amino acids long. Trimming shortened V by 10 bases and J by 5 bases, and 14 bases separated the two germline ends. In germline, CDR1 is SNHLY, CDR2 FYNNEI. The CDR3 coding sequence is TGTGCCAACCGTGGGGTATCCGAGACCCAGTACTTC. Translation gives CANRGVSETQYF.

J is TRBJ1-4 and V is TRBV5-1; possible D gene TRBD1, 5 bases. The V end lost 6 bases, the J end lost 6 bases, and 12 bases lay between the germline ends. Germline V gene sequence: CDR1 SGHRS, CDR2 YFSETQ. CDR3 length: 13 amino acids. The CDR3, as DNA: TGCGCCAGCAAAGGACAACCGGATGAAAAACTGTTTTTT. It specifies CASKGQPDEKLFF.

Only one count was recorded for this clone. The CDR3 DNA is TGTGCCAACCGGGCGACGGGCAGCCCGGGACTAGCGGGGGGACTCTACGAGCAGTACTTC. Its protein is CANRATGSPGLAGGLYEQYF. This chain connects TRBV21-1 to TRBJ2-7; the D call TRBD2 from the table was never checked on the DNA. TRBV21-1 is given as a pseudogene. The CDR3 has 20 residues.

This clone has just one count. The chain links TRBV10-3 to TRBJ1-4; no clear D gene. The germline gives CDR1 ENHRY, CDR2 SYGVKD. V was trimmed by 10 bases and J by 8 bases, leaving 11 bases between them. There are 11 residues in the CDR3. The CDR3 coding sequence is TGTGCCACTTCAACGAGAGAAAAACTGTTTTTT. Amino acid sequence: CATSTREKLFF.

The J gene is TRBJ1-5, the V gene TRBV7-8, with 9 bases fitting TRBD1. After removal of 1 base from V and 0 bases from J, the junction contained 4 bases not matched to a gene. Germline V gene lookup returns CDR1 SGHVS and CDR2 FQNEAQ. The length of the CDR3 is 17 residues. In DNA form, the CDR3 reads TGTGCCAGCAGCTTAGGGACAGGGGCTCCTAGCAATCAGCCCCAGCATTTT. This encodes CASSLGTGAPSNQPQHF.

This clone was counted a single time. The J gene is TRBJ2-7, the V gene TRBV5-1; D perhaps matches TRBD1 (5 bases). Trimming left V 4 bases short and J 3 bases short, with 11 bases between. In germline, CDR1 is SGHRS, CDR2 YFSETQ. CDR3 size: 13 residues. In DNA form, the CDR3 reads TGCGCCAGCAGCCCAGGACAAATCTACGAGCAGTACTTC. Translated: CASSPGQIYEQYF. Filled out from reference TRBV5-1 and TRBJ2-7, the complete variable domain reads KAGVTQTPRYLIKTRGQQVTLSCSPISGHRSVSWYQQTPGQGLQFLFEYFSETQRNKGNFPGRFSGRQFSNSRSEMNVSTLELGDSALYLCASSPGQIYEQYFGPGTRLTVT.

This clone has just a few counts. The chain carries TRBV30 and TRBJ2-7, with 15 bases that match TRBD2. This CDR3 is built from 16 residues. J lost 3 bases, V lost 7 bases, and 10 bases had no gene match. Per the germline V gene, CDR1 is GTSNPN and CDR2 is SVGIG (reference sequence). The CDR3: CASGGTSGRNFYEQYF. CDR3 DNA: TGTGCCTCCGGAGGGACTAGCGGGAGGAATTTCTACGAGCAGTACTTC.

This rearrangement joins TRBV6-5 to TRBJ2-2; 7 nucleotides line up with TRBD2. Germline CDR1 reads MNHEY; CDR2 reads SVGAGI. Trimming cost V 0 bases and J 7 bases; bases outside gene matches: 5. CDR3 length: 15 residues. DNA for the CDR3: TGTGCCAGCAGTTACTCGAGACGGGGGGTCGGGGAGCTGTTTTTT. This encodes CASSYSRRGVGELFF.

The V gene is TRBV24-1, the J gene TRBJ2-3, with 13 bases lining up with TRBD2. The germline V gene has CDR1 KGHDR and CDR2 SFDVKD. The V and J ends lost 4 bases and 3 bases, in that order; junction bases with no gene match: 3. The CDR3 runs to 16 residues. In DNA, the CDR3 is TGTGCCACCAGTGACCCGGGACTAGCGGGAACAGATACGCAGTATTTT. This codes for CATSDPGLAGTDTQYF.

V and J are TRBV2 and TRBJ2-7; TRBD2 might be the D (5 bases). The CDR3 extends over 13 amino acids. Germline values: CDR1 SNHLY, CDR2 FYNNEI. Trimming stripped 7 bases from V and 2 bases from J, with 12 bases between. DNA for the CDR3: TGTGCCAGCAAGGTAGCGCCACCCTACGAGCAGTACTTC. It is translated as CASKVAPPYEQYF.

This rearrangement joins TRBV6-5 to TRBJ2-7; 8 nucleotides agree with TRBD2. The CDR3 is made up of 13 amino acids. After removal of 6 bases from V and 0 bases from J, the junction contained 1 base not matched to a gene. Germline-derived CDR1 and CDR2 are MNHEY and SVGAGI. DNA for the CDR3: TGTGCCAGCAGGCGGGGGGCCTCCTACGAGCAGTACTTC. Translation: CASRRGASYEQYF.

V and J are TRBV5-4 and TRBJ2-2, with 13 bases that match TRBD2. V lost 4 bases and J lost 5; bases outside the gene matches: 8. Germline CDR1 SGHNT, CDR2 YYREEE (reference sequence). CDR3 length: 17 amino acids. The CDR3 DNA sequence: TGTGCCAGCAGCACCGGACTAGCGGGAGTGGGAACCGGGGAGCTGTTTTTT. Translation: CASSTGLAGVGTGELFF.

The chain employs TRBV4-1 and TRBJ2-1; 10 bases align to TRBD2. V lost 2 bases to trimming and J lost 0 bases; unmatched junction nucleotides: 4. The length of the CDR3 is 17 residues. Germline CDR1 is MGHRA and CDR2 is YSYEKL. This CDR3 is CASSQRASGSSYNEQFF. The CDR3 DNA sequence: TGCGCCAGCAGCCAACGGGCTAGCGGGAGCTCCTACAATGAGCAGTTCTTC.

This rearrangement joins TRBV5-4 to TRBJ2-7; D not resolved. The CDR3 has 12 residues. CDR1 SGHNT and CDR2 YYREEE come from the germline V gene (reference sequence). With 0 bases removed from V and 6 bases from J, the gap between germline ends came to 7 bases. The CDR3 is CASSLEAGEQYF. Here the CDR3 DNA reads TGTGCCAGCAGCTTGGAGGCAGGCGAGCAGTACTTC.

The V and J genes are TRBV5-4 and TRBJ1-2; D is possibly TRBD1 (6 bases). V lost 0 bases to trimming and J lost 6 bases, with 9 bases between them. The CDR3 sequence is 13 residues long. Germline CDR1 is SGHNT and CDR2 is YYREEE (reference sequence). The CDR3 region has the DNA TGTGCCAGCAGCTTGGACAGGGCCCATGGCTACACCTTC. Translated, it gives CASSLDRAHGYTF.

CDR3: CASTPTGGDGNTIYF. The DNA for the CDR3 is TGCGCCAGCACCCCGACAGGGGGCGACGGAAACACCATATATTTT. The chain uses TRBV5-1 and TRBJ1-3; 10 nucleotides agree with TRBD1. CDR3 size: 15 residues. Germline CDR1 reads SGHRS; CDR2 reads YFSETQ. V lost 6 bases, J lost 4 bases, and 7 bases stayed unmatched.

This chain links TRBV5-1 with TRBJ2-7; 7 nucleotides match TRBD1. After removal of 3 bases from V and 0 bases from J, the junction contained 3 bases not matched to a gene. Germline-derived CDR1 and CDR2 are SGHRS and YFSETQ. The CDR3 runs 14 residues. The CDR3 here is CASSSQGNSYEQYF. CDR3 sequence (DNA): TGCGCCAGCAGCTCACAGGGGAACTCCTACGAGCAGTACTTC.

The chain has TRBV11-2 and TRBJ2-3; D is undetermined. CDR3 size: 13 residues. Germline V gives CDR1 SGHAT, CDR2 FQNNGV. V lost 5 bases, J lost 2 bases, and 8 bases lay in between. The CDR3 bases are TGTGCCAGCAGCGGGATCTCCACAGATACGCAGTATTTT. The encoded protein is CASSGISTDTQYF.

This clone was picked up one time. The rearrangement links TRBV10-3 to TRBJ1-3; 8 positions match TRBD1. Germline-derived CDR1 and CDR2 are ENHRY and SYGVKD. V shed 5 bases, J shed 3 bases, and the junction held 3 bases outside the gene matches. The CDR3 sequence is 14 residues long. DNA for the CDR3: TGTGCCATCAGTACAGGGGGGAATGGAAACACCATATATTTT. Its protein product is CAISTGGNGNTIYF.

V is TRBV27 and J is TRBJ2-1, with 10 bases lining up with TRBD1. Germline V gene sequence: CDR1 MNHEY, CDR2 SMNVEV (reference sequence). The ends lost 5 bases at V and 5 bases at J; junction bases unmatched: 6. The CDR3 is 15 amino acids. The CDR3 sequence is CASSAPGTGDNEQFF. The CDR3 bases are TGTGCCAGCAGTGCGCCCGGGACAGGGGACAATGAGCAGTTCTTC.